Following are 16 T cell receptor beta chains from one sample sequenced in a study of identical twins. One entry per CDR3 protein, called by TCRdb with MiXCR from the 5' RACE reads. The table shows more than 650,000 distinct CDR3 sequences, with roughly 6% occurring only once. Sample: naive T cells sorted from blood. The receptors come from a young man in good health.

This clonotype was seen many times. The chain combines TRBV28 with TRBJ2-1; the D call may be TRBD1 or TRBD2 (5 bases each). Trimming pared 5 bases from V and 3 bases from J, leaving 14 bases between. The V gene's germline CDR1 is MDHEN and CDR2 SYDVKM. This CDR3 contains 15 residues. CDR3 residues: CASSPPGRNYNEQFF. The CDR3 DNA reads TGTGCCAGCAGTCCACCGGGACGGAACTACAATGAGCAGTTCTTC.

This clonotype was picked up many times. The genes are TRBV20-1 and TRBJ2-1, with TRBD2 matching 7 bases. With 6 bases clipped from V and 2 bases from J, the junction kept 7 bases outside the gene matches. Germline-derived CDR1 and CDR2 are DFQATT and SNEGSKA (reference sequence). The CDR3 extends over 14 amino acids. The CDR3 reads CSAISGTPYNEQFF. CDR3 sequence (DNA): TGCAGTGCGATAAGCGGGACTCCCTACAATGAGCAGTTCTTC.

The rearrangement joins TRBV4-1 to TRBJ2-3; 10 bases are shared with TRBD1. V lost 0 bases and J lost 8; bases outside the gene matches: 8. In germline, CDR1 is MGHRA, CDR2 YSYEKL. The CDR3 extends over 16 amino acids. The chain's CDR3 is CASSQDQGQGSGTQYF. Written as DNA, the CDR3 is TGCGCCAGCAGCCAAGATCAGGGACAGGGGTCAGGTACGCAGTATTTT.

This clonotype has at least ten counts. The chain joins TRBV20-1 to TRBJ1-2, with 9 bases aligning to TRBD1. This CDR3 has 13 residues. Germline CDR1 is DFQATT and CDR2 is SNEGSKA (reference sequence). J gave up 2 bases and V 5 bases, and 3 bases lay outside the gene matches. CDR3 in amino acids: CSARGQGNYGYTF. The CDR3 DNA follows: TGCAGTGCTCGGGGACAGGGAAACTATGGCTACACCTTC.

This clonotype was counted ten times or more. This rearrangement joins TRBV28 to TRBJ2-7; D may be TRBD1 (6 bases). Trimming took 5 bases from V and 0 from J, leaving 17 bases between them. In germline, CDR1 is MDHEN, CDR2 SYDVKM. The CDR3 totals 16 residues. The CDR3 is CASSQLDGQHSYEQYF. The CDR3 bases are TGTGCCAGCAGTCAGCTGGATGGACAGCACTCCTACGAGCAGTACTTC.

This clonotype was counted many times. This chain connects TRBV29-1 to TRBJ2-7; D assignment may be TRBD1 or TRBD2 (5 bases each). The CDR3 is 13 residues long. With 3 bases removed from V and 5 bases from J, the gap between germline ends came to 14 bases. From germline, CDR1 is SQVTM and CDR2 ANQGSEA. CDR3 bases: TGCAGCGTTGAGGGGGTTTACTTAGACGAGCAGTACTTC. Translation gives CSVEGVYLDEQYF.

This clonotype has more than one count but fewer than ten. The chain recombines TRBV11-2 with TRBJ2-2; D not resolved. CDR3 size: 15 residues. V shed 1 base and J shed 1 base, with 7 bases lying between them. The V gene's germline CDR1 is SGHAT and CDR2 FQNNGV. The CDR3 DNA is TGTGCCAGCAGCTTAGGGTTGGTGAACACCGGGGAGCTGTTTTTT. This sequence encodes CASSLGLVNTGELFF.

This clonotype was seen many times. V gene TRBV15 combines with J gene TRBJ2-3; maybe TRBD1 (5 bases). CDR1 is LNHNV and CDR2 is YYDKDF in the germline V gene (reference sequence). The ends were cut back, 10 bases at V and 0 bases at J, with 14 bases in the middle. The CDR3 extends over 14 amino acids. The CDR3 DNA follows: TGTGCCATCAAGACAGACCCTAGCACAGATACGCAGTATTTT. It specifies CAIKTDPSTDTQYF.

This clonotype was counted many times. The V call is TRBV20-1, the J call TRBJ2-5; no clear D. V lost 3 bases and J 4 bases, leaving 9 bases between the germline ends. The germline V gene has CDR1 DFQATT and CDR2 SNEGSKA (reference sequence). The CDR3 is made up of 12 amino acids. CDR3 loop: CSARGKRETQYF. DNA for the CDR3: TGCAGTGCTAGGGGGAAACGAGAGACCCAGTACTTC.

The table lists this clonotype with many counts. The genes are TRBV12-3 or TRBV12-4 and TRBJ1-2; tentatively, D is TRBD1 (5 bases). V was trimmed by 5 bases and J by 1 base, leaving 14 bases between them. The CDR3 has 15 amino acids. CDR3 sequence: CASSQLTVFNYGYTF. The CDR3 DNA is TGTGCCAGCAGTCAACTGACAGTCTTTAACTATGGCTACACCTTC.

This clonotype was seen more than once but under ten times. The chain joins TRBV10-3 to TRBJ1-2; maybe TRBD1 (5 bases). The CDR3 is 11 residues long. Germline V gene sequence: CDR1 ENHRY, CDR2 SYGVKD. V was trimmed by 3 bases and J by 8 bases, leaving 7 bases between them. CDR3: CAISDRDGYTF. DNA for the CDR3: TGTGCCATCAGTGACAGGGACGGCTACACCTTC.

Remarks on this clonotype: One end of the junction is discordant with germline, which a read error may explain. The chain uses TRBV27 and TRBJ2-1; tentative D call: TRBD2 (5 bases). The CDR3 length is 13 residues. The germline V gene encodes CDR1 MNHEY and CDR2 SMNVEV (reference sequence). The CDR3 DNA is TGTGCCAGTTCGGGGAGCTCCTACAATGGGCAGTTCTTC. This gives the protein CASSGSSYNGQFF.

This clonotype was seen repeatedly, ten times or more. This rearrangement joins TRBV4-2 to TRBJ1-4; D remains ambiguous. The CDR3 contains 15 residues. Germline V gene lookup returns CDR1 LGHNA and CDR2 YNFKEQ. Trimming removed 2 bases from V and 4 bases from J, with 11 bases in between. The CDR3 sequence: CASSQQQQNNEKLFF. As DNA, the CDR3 is TGTGCCAGCAGCCAACAGCAGCAGAATAATGAAAAACTGTTTTTT.

The chain recombines TRBV6-2 or TRBV6-3 with TRBJ2-7; TRBD2 matches at 9 bases. This CDR3 has 15 amino acids. Germline values: CDR1 MNHEY, CDR2 SVGEGT. The V segment lost 6 bases and the J segment 5 bases; nucleotides outside the gene matches: 11. Written as DNA, the CDR3 is TGTGCCAGCAGACCCAGGATAGCGGGAGCCAACGAGCAGTACGTC. This translates into CASRPRIAGANEQYV.

This clonotype was seen many times. This chain links TRBV12-3 or TRBV12-4 with TRBJ2-7, with D maybe TRBD2 (5 bases). The germline V and J ends were trimmed by 5 bases and 5 bases, with 10 bases remaining between them. The CDR3 spans 12 residues. The CDR3 spells CASSPAGNEQYF. CDR3 DNA: TGTGCCAGCAGTCCGGCCGGGAACGAGCAGTACTTC.

V is TRBV7-9 and J is TRBJ2-1; 12 nucleotides agree with TRBD2. Germline CDR1 and CDR2: SEHNR and FQNEAQ (reference sequence). V trimming: 5 bases; J trimming: 7 bases; junction bases outside the gene matches: 9. This CDR3 contains 16 residues. CDR3 amino acids: CASSPLRLAGENEQFF. The CDR3 nucleotides are TGTGCCAGCAGCCCTTTAAGACTAGCGGGAGAAAATGAGCAGTTCTTC.